This TCR beta chain was profiled in a study of memory CD4+ T cells and cytomegalovirus serostatus. Study at large: This sample comes from healthy Belgian adults, 9 CMV seropositive, some 22 seronegative. Regarding the study as a whole: Each of approximately 73 CMV-associated TCRbeta sequences occurred in one to five individuals.

Single viable CD3+CD4+CD8-CD45RO+ cells were sorted as the memory CD4+ T cells. In the case of this clone: Its antigen remains unidentified.

This CDR3 contains 15 residues. V lost 5 bases to trimming and J lost 5 bases, with 16 bases between them. CDR1 is SGHDT and CDR2 is YYEEEE in the germline V gene. TCRdb's copy holds only in-frame clones and misses some; the assay was immunoSEQ multiplex PCR. The sample has tens of thousands of clones; roughly 82% are singletons. The rearrangement uses TRBV5-6 and TRBJ2-2; D may correspond to TRBD1 or TRBD2 (5 bases each). The sequence came from an adult in good health and CMV-seronegative. Sequences were obtained from memory CD4+ T cells from blood. CDR3 coding DNA: TGTGCCAGCAGTTCCGGGACCGGCGGGACCGGGGAGCTGTTTTTT. Translating it yields CASSSGTGGTGELFF.